A single sample is the source of the 10 T cell receptor beta chains below, sequenced in a study of graft-versus-host responses after intestinal transplantation. Their antigen targets remain unknown. Only in-frame clones appear in the TCRdb table, and some are missing; sequencing was by immunoSEQ multiplex PCR. The sample lists tens of thousands of clones, about 94% occurring once. The source material was unstimulated CD8+ T cells sorted from spleen or lymph node cells, sampled before intestinal transplant. All receptors derive from a human donor who received an intestinal transplant.

V and J are TRBV10-2 and TRBJ2-7; D possibly corresponds to TRBD2 (6 bases). CDR3 size: 11 residues. Germline V CDR1 and CDR2: WSHSY, SAAADI. V lost 8 bases to trimming and J lost 3 bases, with 8 bases between them. This chain's CDR3 is CASLSGYEQYF. The CDR3 DNA sequence: TGCGCCAGCCTTAGCGGCTACGAGCAGTACTTC.

This chain links TRBV7-9 with TRBJ2-1; TRBD2 agrees at 12 bases. Unmatched junction bases numbered 3, after V lost 4 bases and J lost 2 bases. The CDR3 loop spans 16 amino acids. Germline assignment: CDR1 SEHNR and CDR2 FQNEAQ (reference sequence). CDR3 in DNA: TGTGCCAGCAGCTCCGCTAGCGGGAGGGCCTACAATGAGCAGTTCTTC. This codes for CASSSASGRAYNEQFF.

V is TRBV27 and J is TRBJ2-7; TRBD1 aligns across 12 bases. The CDR3 extends over 15 amino acids. V lost 2 bases to trimming and J lost 7 bases; unmatched junction nucleotides: 6. Germline loops: CDR1 MNHEY, CDR2 SMNVEV (reference sequence). CDR3: CASSLPGQGAGEQYF. CDR3 bases: TGTGCCAGCAGTTTACCGGGACAGGGGGCCGGAGAGCAGTACTTC.

CDR3 coding DNA: TGTGCCAGCAGCCCCACCCGGACAGGGGGGTTCAACACTGAAGCTTTCTTT. Translation gives CASSPTRTGGFNTEAFF. The chain has TRBV13 and TRBJ1-1; TRBD1 aligns across 10 bases. Germline CDR1 PRHDT, CDR2 FYEKMQ (reference sequence). V shed 5 bases, J shed 2 bases, and the junction held 11 bases outside the gene matches. This CDR3 spans 17 amino acids.

V usage is TRBV2 and J usage is TRBJ1-2, with D hard to call. Germline V gene sequence: CDR1 SNHLY, CDR2 FYNNEI. The V gene lost 7 bases and the J gene lost 3 bases, with 15 bases spanning the gap. This CDR3 contains 14 residues. The CDR3 protein is CASKRGFDYYGYTF. DNA for the CDR3: TGTGCCAGCAAACGAGGGTTCGATTACTATGGCTACACCTTC. The whole variable domain, remainder taken from reference TRBV2 and TRBJ1-2, is EPEVTQTPSHQVTQMGQEVILRCVPISNHLYFYWYRQILGQKVEFLVSFYNNEISEKSEIFDDQFSVERPDGSNFTLKIRSTKLEDSAMYFCASKRGFDYYGYTFGSGTRLTVV.

V gene TRBV9 combines with J gene TRBJ2-7; perhaps TRBD1 as D (6 bases). This CDR3 contains 14 residues. The germline V gene encodes CDR1 SGDLS and CDR2 YYNGEE. The germline V and J ends were trimmed by 4 bases and 5 bases, with 16 bases remaining between them. The CDR3 here is CASSPRGAINEQYF. Here the CDR3 DNA reads TGTGCCAGCAGCCCCAGGGGCGCAATCAACGAGCAGTACTTC.

This chain connects TRBV25-1 to TRBJ2-1, with D unresolved. Trimming removed 1 base at V and 15 bases at J, with 16 bases between. CDR1 MGHDK and CDR2 SYGVNS come from the germline V gene. This CDR3 contains 13 residues. Here the CDR3 DNA reads TGTGCCAGCAGTGAATCTGTCCTCATGTCGTGGTTCTTC. Its translation is CASSESVLMSWFF.

CDR3 DNA: TGCGCCAGCAGCGGGGGGAAGACTGAAGCTTTCTTT. It codes for CASSGGKTEAFF. J is TRBJ1-1 and V is TRBV5-1, with D possibly being TRBD1 (5 bases). The CDR3 extends over 12 amino acids. The germline V gene encodes CDR1 SGHRS and CDR2 YFSETQ. The V end lost 4 bases, the J end lost 5 bases, and 9 bases lay between the germline ends.

About this clone: At the DNA level, this CDR3 is encoded by other sequences in the same sample as well. The V and J genes are TRBV7-6 and TRBJ1-4; D is possibly TRBD1 (5 bases). V gave up 2 bases and J gave up 8 bases, with 12 bases separating them. The CDR3 totals 14 residues. The germline CDR1 and CDR2 sequences are SGHVS and FNYEAQ. The CDR3 bases are TGTGCCAGCAGCTTACAGGGTCCGGGAGAAAAACTGTTTTTT. Its translation is CASSLQGPGEKLFF.

V and J are TRBV10-3 and TRBJ2-7, with D possibly being TRBD1 or TRBD2 (5 bases each). The germline CDR1 and CDR2 sequences are ENHRY and SYGVKD. The V end lost 6 bases, the J end lost 1 base, and 13 bases lay between the germline ends. The CDR3 loop spans 14 amino acids. Here the CDR3 reads CAIRGVIPSYEQYF. CDR3 bases: TGTGCCATCAGGGGGGTCATACCATCCTACGAGCAGTACTTC.